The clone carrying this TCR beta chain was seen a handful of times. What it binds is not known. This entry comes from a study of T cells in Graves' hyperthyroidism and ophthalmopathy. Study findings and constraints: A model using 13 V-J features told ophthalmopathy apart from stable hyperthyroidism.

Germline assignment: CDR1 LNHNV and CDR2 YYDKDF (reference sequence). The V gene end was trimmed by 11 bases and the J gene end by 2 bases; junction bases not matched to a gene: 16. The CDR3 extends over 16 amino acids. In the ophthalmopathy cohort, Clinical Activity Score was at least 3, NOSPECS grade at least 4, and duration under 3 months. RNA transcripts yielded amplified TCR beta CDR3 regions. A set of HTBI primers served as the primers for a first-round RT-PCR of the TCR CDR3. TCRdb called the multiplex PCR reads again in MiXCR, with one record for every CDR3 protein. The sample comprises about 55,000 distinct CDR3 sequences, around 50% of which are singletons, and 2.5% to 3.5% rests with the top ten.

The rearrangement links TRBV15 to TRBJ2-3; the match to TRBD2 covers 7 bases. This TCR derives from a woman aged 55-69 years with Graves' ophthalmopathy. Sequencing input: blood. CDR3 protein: CAWRWSVQRDTDTQYF. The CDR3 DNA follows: TGTGCCTGGAGGTGGAGTGTTCAGCGGGACACAGATACGCAGTATTTT.